The source of this T cell receptor (beta chain) is a study of post-analysis software for immune sequencing data. Study overall: In terms of disease course, relapsing-remitting, secondary progressive and progressive-relapsing multiple sclerosis were included.

As regards this clonotype: Its antigen remains unknown.

The study's findings and limits: F measure grouped same-batch samples tightly together. Controls showed lower frequencies than patients for several TRBV segments, and TRBV5-6, TRBV5-1 and TRBV20-1 were among these. Multiple sclerosis patients had significantly lower normalized Chao1 diversity than controls.

Tagging with unique molecular identifiers was a feature of the TCR beta cDNA libraries. TCRdb recomputed calls from the PCR reads with MiXCR, one row per CDR3 protein. The sample includes approximately 690,000 distinct CDR3 sequences, 59% of them seen just once. From germline, CDR1 is SQVTM and CDR2 ANQGSEA. The CDR3 has 13 residues. With 5 bases removed from V and 12 bases from J, the gap between germline ends came to 20 bases. The gene calls are TRBV29-1 and TRBJ2-1, with D possibly matching TRBD1 (5 bases). The sequenced sample consisted of blood. The receptor comes from a girl between 2 and 10 years old with multiple sclerosis. CDR3 amino acids: CSVPLKGKDGQFF. In DNA, the CDR3 is TGCAGCGTTCCCCTAAAGGGGAAGGATGGGCAGTTCTTC.